These 22 T cell receptor beta chains share one sample of origin, sequenced in a study of cytomegalovirus exposure and HLA in healthy donors. The PCR used 60 Vbeta and 13 Jbeta primers. Assay used: immunoSEQ multiplex PCR; TCRdb lists only in-frame clones, some missing. Among about 90,000 clones listed, around 85% were seen once. Sequenced input: PBMCs. These receptors all come from a young man in good health and CMV-seronegative.

The chain has TRBV5-4 and TRBJ2-1, with 13 bases matching TRBD2. J lost 10 bases, V lost 0 bases, and 1 base had no gene match. This CDR3 comprises 14 residues. CDR1 and CDR2 from the germline V gene are SGHNT and YYREEE (reference sequence). CDR3 coding DNA: TGTGCCAGCAGCTTGGAACTAGCGGGAGGGGAGCAGTTCTTC. Encoded protein: CASSLELAGGEQFF.

This chain uses TRBV30 with TRBJ2-7; tentatively, D is TRBD1 (6 bases). Germline V gene data show CDR1 as GTSNPN and CDR2 as SVGIG (reference sequence). This CDR3 spans 16 amino acids. V was clipped by 5 bases and J by 4 bases, with 24 bases between them. The DNA of the CDR3 is TGTGCCTGGGGTAGCCCCGGGACACCTTTTATTTACGAGCAGTACTTC. This gives the protein CAWGSPGTPFIYEQYF.

A few counts support this clone. The chain uses TRBV27 and TRBJ2-5; 7 nucleotides line up with TRBD1. In germline, CDR1 is MNHEY, CDR2 SMNVEV (reference sequence). J lost 5 bases, V lost 5 bases, and 8 bases had no gene match. This CDR3 is built from 14 residues. CDR3 region: CASSAQGPVETQYF. Written as DNA, the CDR3 is TGTGCCAGCAGTGCACAGGGGCCTGTGGAGACCCAGTACTTC.

V is TRBV6-6 and J is TRBJ2-1; the match to TRBD1 covers 11 bases. This CDR3 contains 16 residues. V shed 6 bases and J 8 bases; nucleotides not matched to a gene: 12. From germline, CDR1 is MNHNY and CDR2 SVGAGI (reference sequence). CDR3 sequence: CASRQPSGQGVDEQFF. The CDR3 region has the DNA TGTGCCAGCAGGCAGCCTTCGGGACAGGGGGTCGATGAGCAGTTCTTC.

This clone has only one observation. This sequence joins TRBV28 and TRBJ2-7; TRBD1 matches at 8 bases. Germline V gives CDR1 MDHEN, CDR2 SYDVKM. CDR3 length equals 15 residues. The V gene end was trimmed by 5 bases and the J gene end by 3 bases; junction bases not matched to a gene: 9. CDR3 in DNA: TGTGCCAGCAGTCGACCCGGGACAGGAGTCTACGAGCAGTACTTC. It encodes CASSRPGTGVYEQYF.

The chain carries TRBV5-4 and TRBJ1-2, with TRBD1 identical over 7 bases. CDR3 length equals 15 residues. V was pared by 3 bases and J by 3 bases, with 8 bases of the junction left unmatched. Germline assignment: CDR1 SGHNT and CDR2 YYREEE (reference sequence). The CDR3 DNA reads as TGTGCCAGCAGCTCCCGAACAGGGGCTTACTATGGCTACACCTTC. It is translated as CASSSRTGAYYGYTF.

This sequence joins TRBV28 and TRBJ2-3; possibly TRBD2 for D (5 bases). Between the trimmed V and J ends, which lost 3 bases and 2 bases, there was a span of 12 bases. The CDR3 totals 15 residues. Germline CDR1 MDHEN, CDR2 SYDVKM. The CDR3 spells CASSFEGEITDTQYF. CDR3 sequence (DNA): TGTGCCAGCAGTTTTGAGGGAGAGATCACAGATACGCAGTATTTT.

The chain couples TRBV7-2 to TRBJ1-5; 9 positions match TRBD1. V shed 1 base, J shed 3 bases, and the junction held 7 bases outside the gene matches. The CDR3 covers 17 residues. CDR1 is SGHTA and CDR2 is FQGNSA in the germline V gene. The CDR3 nucleotides are TGTGCCAGCAGCTTAGGGACAGGGGCTTTTGACAATCAGCCCCAGCATTTT. Translation gives CASSLGTGAFDNQPQHF.

There are a few counts of this clone. J is TRBJ2-5 and V is TRBV4-2; D possibly corresponds to TRBD2 (6 bases). Germline values: CDR1 LGHNA, CDR2 YNFKEQ. Trimming took 0 bases from V and 2 from J, leaving 13 bases between them. This CDR3 comprises 16 residues. CDR3 coding DNA: TGTGCCAGCAGCCAAGATTGGGCTAGCGATCAAGAGACCCAGTACTTC. This gives the protein CASSQDWASDQETQYF.

V is TRBV1 and J is TRBJ1-1; the table's D call, TRBD1, was not checked against the DNA. TRBV1 is noted as a pseudogene. The CDR3 has 14 amino acids. The CDR3 spells CTSRTDRGAVGAFF. DNA for the CDR3: TGCACCAGCAGGACCGACAGGGGGGCCGTCGGGGCTTTCTTT.

The chain uses TRBV30 and TRBJ2-3; 13 nucleotides line up with TRBD2. Trimming took 0 bases from V and 2 from J; bases not matched to a gene: 17. CDR3 length equals 21 residues. CDR1 is GTSNPN and CDR2 is SVGIG in the germline V gene (reference sequence). The CDR3 DNA follows: TGTGCCTGGAGTGTAAGCCGGACGGTAACTAGCGGGAGGGTGTTCACAGATACGCAGTATTTT. As protein: CAWSVSRTVTSGRVFTDTQYF.

V gene TRBV5-1 combines with J gene TRBJ1-4; D gene unclear. Looked up from germline, CDR1 is SGHRS and CDR2 is YFSETQ. Trimming left V 0 bases short and J 0 bases short, with 9 bases between. The CDR3 is made up of 16 amino acids. The CDR3 nucleotides are TGCGCCAGCAGCTTGGGTACAGAATCAACTAATGAAAAACTGTTTTTT. It translates to CASSLGTESTNEKLFF. Supplemented by reference TRBV5-1 and TRBJ1-4, the full variable domain reads KAGVTQTPRYLIKTRGQQVTLSCSPISGHRSVSWYQQTPGQGLQFLFEYFSETQRNKGNFPGRFSGRQFSNSRSEMNVSTLELGDSALYLCASSLGTESTNEKLFFGSGTQLSVL.

This clone was seen only a few times. V and J are TRBV4-3 and TRBJ1-5, with D perhaps matching TRBD1 (6 bases). V was shortened by 2 bases and J by 2 bases, with 13 bases between the two germline ends. This CDR3 spans 16 amino acids. Germline V gene lookup returns CDR1 LGHNA and CDR2 YSLEER. CDR3 amino acids: CASSQWQGPGNQPQHF. CDR3 nucleotides: TGCGCCAGCAGCCAATGGCAGGGGCCCGGCAATCAGCCCCAGCATTTT.

This clone came up once. The chain employs TRBV5-4 and TRBJ1-6, with 7 nucleotides matching TRBD1. Trimming took 4 bases from V and 8 from J; bases not matched to a gene: 12. This CDR3 has 16 amino acids. Germline V gives CDR1 SGHNT, CDR2 YYREEE (reference sequence). The CDR3 DNA follows: TGTGCCAGCAGCCCTAAGACAGGGCGGCTGGATTCACCCCTCCACTTT. Residues: CASSPKTGRLDSPLHF. The complete variable domain, with remaining parts taken from reference TRBV5-4 and TRBJ1-6, reads ETGVTQSPTHLIKTRGQQVTLRCSSQSGHNTVSWYQQALGQGPQFIFQYYREEENGRGNFPPRFSGLQFPNYSSELNVNALELDDSALYLCASSPKTGRLDSPLHFGNGTRLTVT.

This clone appeared a single time. The chain is built from TRBV6-5 and TRBJ2-1; perhaps TRBD2 as D (5 bases). Trimming took off 2 bases at V and 12 bases at J, with 17 bases between the two ends. Germline CDR1 reads MNHEY; CDR2 reads SVGAGI. The CDR3 runs to 14 residues. CDR3 sequence reads: CASSYLKTGSGQFF. The CDR3 bases are TGTGCCAGCAGTTACCTTAAGACGGGGAGCGGGCAGTTCTTC.

The chain employs TRBV25-1 and TRBJ2-5; TRBD2 matches at 7 bases. The trim removed 1 base at V and 5 bases at J, leaving 13 bases unmatched. CDR3 size: 17 residues. The germline gives CDR1 MGHDK, CDR2 SYGVNS. The DNA for the CDR3 is TGTGCCAGCAGTGAATGGGGTGGCGGGAGAGGCAGGGAGACCCAGTACTTC. This gives the protein CASSEWGGGRGRETQYF.

The count of this clone is one. V usage is TRBV18 and J usage is TRBJ1-2; D is unclear. CDR1 is KGHSH, CDR2 LQKENI, per germline. Trimming left V 6 bases short and J 2 bases short, with 13 bases between. The CDR3 extends over 14 amino acids. CDR3 in amino acids: CASSPAGENYGYTF. DNA of the CDR3: TGTGCCAGCTCCCCCGCAGGCGAGAACTATGGCTACACCTTC.

The V gene is TRBV14, the J gene TRBJ2-3; D gene ambiguous. The CDR3 is 13 residues long. Germline loops: CDR1 SGHDN, CDR2 FVKESK. The ends were cut back, 1 base at V and 6 bases at J, with 8 bases in the middle. The CDR3 here is CASSQGGTDTQYF. As DNA, the CDR3 is TGTGCCAGCAGCCAAGGAGGTACCGATACGCAGTATTTT.

A few counts support this clone. The V call is TRBV7-8, the J call TRBJ2-7; tentatively, D is TRBD1 (5 bases). The CDR3 runs 16 residues. Looked up from germline, CDR1 is SGHVS and CDR2 is FQNEAQ. V was trimmed by 1 base and J by 1 base, leaving 14 bases between them. CDR3 in DNA: TGTGCCAGCAGCTTAGTAGCAGGGTCATATTCCTACGAGCAGTACTTC. This codes for CASSLVAGSYSYEQYF. Together with reference TRBV7-8 and TRBJ2-7, the CDR3 gives the full variable domain: GAGVSQSPRYKVAKRGQDVALRCDPISGHVSLFWYQQALGQGPEFLTYFQNEAQLDKSGLPSDRFFAERPEGSVSTLKIQRTQQEDSAVYLCASSLVAGSYSYEQYFGPGTRLTVT.

V and J are TRBV7-8 and TRBJ1-4; 7 bases map to TRBD1. The CDR3 extends over 15 amino acids. Looked up from germline, CDR1 is SGHVS and CDR2 is FQNEAQ. Trimming took 5 bases from V and 5 from J; bases not matched to a gene: 8. The CDR3 DNA sequence: TGTGCCAGCAGCCACAGGACAGGATTAAATGAAAAACTGTTTTTT. It translates to CASSHRTGLNEKLFF.

The J gene is TRBJ2-7, the V gene TRBV10-1; 8 bases fit TRBD2. Germline values: CDR1 WNHNN, CDR2 SYGVQD (reference sequence). The CDR3 consists of 13 residues. Trimming took 7 bases from V and 1 from J; bases not matched to a gene: 3. The CDR3 DNA follows: TGCGCCAGCAATCAGCGGGAGTCCTACGAGCAGTACTTC. This gives the protein CASNQRESYEQYF.

This rearrangement joins TRBV10-2 to TRBJ2-3; 8 nucleotides line up with TRBD1. From germline, CDR1 is WSHSY and CDR2 SAAADI. With 3 bases clipped from V and 2 bases from J, the junction kept 4 bases outside the gene matches. The CDR3 sequence is 15 residues long. The CDR3, as DNA: TGCGCCAGCAGTGACCCGACAGGGGTCACAGATACGCAGTATTTT. This translates into CASSDPTGVTDTQYF.